Following are 6 T cell receptor beta chains from one sample sequenced in a study of vaccination and CD4 T cells after COVID-19. CD4+ T cells that had been cultured provided DNA sequenced with the Oncomine TCR Beta short-read assay. TCRdb fed the PCR reads into MiXCR, producing one record per CDR3 protein. The sample includes fewer than 15,000 distinct CDR3 sequences, about 56% of them seen just once. The treatment was: roughly 11-day PBMC culture with coronavirus spike peptide pools or control peptides (ViraFEST assay). Antigens of these TCRs are unknown. Material: CD4+ T cells from blood, cultured in vitro. Receptors were obtained from a human donor who had recovered from COVID-19.

The count of this clonotype is one. The chain recombines TRBV21-1 with TRBJ1-5. TRBV21-1 is a pseudogene locus. The CDR3 runs 13 residues. This CDR3 reads CASSKEVDQPQHF. The DNA for the CDR3 is TGTGCCAGCAGCAAAGAGGTGGATCAGCCCCAGCATTTT.

The genes are TRBV7-9 and TRBJ2-7, with 7 bases aligning to TRBD2. V gave up 11 bases and J gave up 9 bases; unmatched junction bases: 4. Germline CDR1 and CDR2: SEHNR and FQNEAQ (reference sequence). The length of the CDR3 is 9 residues. CDR3 protein: CAGGEGQYF. The CDR3 DNA follows: TGTGCCGGGGGGGAAGGGCAGTACTTC.

J is TRBJ2-5 and V is TRBV27; no reliable D call. V was clipped by 1 base and J by 0 bases, with 6 bases between them. Per germline, CDR1 MNHEY and CDR2 SMNVEV (reference sequence). The CDR3 covers 14 residues. The CDR3 reads CASSLFGYQETQYF. CDR3 in DNA: TGTGCCAGCAGTTTATTTGGGTACCAAGAGACCCAGTACTTC.

The chain combines TRBV19 with TRBJ2-5, with 9 bases that match TRBD1. The V and J ends lost 4 bases and 4 bases, in that order; junction bases with no gene match: 4. Per the germline V gene, CDR1 is LNHDA and CDR2 is SQIVND (reference sequence). The CDR3 sequence is 14 residues long. The CDR3 DNA reads as TGTGCCAGTAGTAGTCAGGGACAGGGAGAGACCCAGTACTTC. Its protein product is CASSSQGQGETQYF.

The V call is TRBV28, the J call TRBJ2-3; D is unclear. The germline V gene has CDR1 MDHEN and CDR2 SYDVKM. Trimming took off 5 bases at V and 3 bases at J, with 9 bases between the two ends. This CDR3 has 13 amino acids. This CDR3 is CASSLKWTDTQYF. In DNA form, the CDR3 reads TGTGCCAGCAGTCTAAAATGGACAGATACGCAGTATTTT.

The V and J genes are TRBV6-5 and TRBJ2-5; 10 bases match TRBD1. The germline gives CDR1 MNHEY, CDR2 SVGAGI. This CDR3 contains 14 residues. Losses at the gene ends were 4 bases for V and 6 bases for J; bases not matched to a gene: 5. CDR3 region: CASSWGQGIKTQYF. CDR3 DNA sequence: TGTGCCAGCAGTTGGGGACAGGGGATAAAGACCCAGTACTTC.